This paragraph reports one T cell receptor (beta chain). The target of this receptor is not known. The cohort consisted of some 730 healthy bone marrow donors. Cohort members were all nominally healthy when sampled, although unrecorded immune exposures were likely present. CMV serostatus was recorded as positive for 289 and negative for 352 of the 666 cohort members, whereas no CMV serostatus was recorded for the donor in question. A peripheral blood sample was collected from each donor, and TCR beta sequencing was performed on peripheral blood mononuclear cells. Genomic DNA was extracted from the blood cell samples with the Qiagen DNeasy Blood Extraction Kit. For CDR1 and CDR2, the germline V gene lists SNHLY and FYNNEI. The CDR3 runs 14 residues from the cysteine to the phenylalanine. Of all the DNA, just the CDR3 is kept, 42 bases in frame from base 1. Trimming takes 6 bases from V and 4 bases from J, and the germline ends sit 10 bases apart.

The data were taken from a study of cytomegalovirus exposure and HLA in healthy donors (TCRdb year 2017). Regarding the research as a whole: An earlier analysis of some 600 of the donors reported over 250 Gb of sequence data and 117 million unique TCR beta sequences obtained from about 180 million T cells. Roughly 300 gigabases of sequencing data and 75 million to 85 million unique TCR sequences made up an early release that covered some 640 HLA-typed donors. Among the roughly 400 genotyped donors, approximately 81% belonged to the genetic ancestry cluster associated with self-reported Caucasian donors. The study was designed to test whether signatures of past pathogen exposure could be identified by cataloging public T cell receptors. The study profiled the T cell repertoires of about 720 subjects by immunosequencing and related them to cytomegalovirus serostatus. Along with the roughly 700-subject first cohort, a separate validation cohort of around 120 different subjects was used. To predict cytomegalovirus infection status, the study brought together high-throughput TCR immunosequencing, statistical association of individual TCRs with disease status, and machine learning. In a later analysis, previously published TCR beta repertoires from 666 donors were re-analyzed and high-resolution HLA genotyping was added so that TCR occurrence patterns could be studied. Rather than using new phenotypic data, the later analysis identified candidate immune exposures from TCR beta sequences and from how often those sequences occurred across donors. In an earlier analysis of a few hundred of the donors, high-throughput TCR beta sequencing was used to judge whether each TCR beta V gene segment behaved as functional or pseudogenic. Donor age, sex, ethnicity and CMV serostatus were collected together with the repertoire data. Genome-wide SNP genotypes for about 60% of the roughly 670 donors were used in a later genetic analysis, which treated that subset as a discovery cohort. All discovery cohort repertoires had been generated using a single sequencing platform. Both class I and class II loci were covered by HLA typing, at four-digit resolution. Typing coverage varied by locus: 629-630 donors for A, B, C, DRB1 and DQB1; roughly 510 for DQA1; 600 to 610 for DPA1; 450 to 480 for DPB1. Several DR-DQ haplotypes were treated as single units for association and clustering because of strong linkage in the cohort. Across around 400 genotyped donors of the cohort, an average of about 240,000 unique TCR beta nucleotide sequences per donor were sequenced, and approximately 19% of those sequences were non-productive.

Preparation of the library involved the immunoSEQ multiplex PCR assay. For the multiplex PCR, a mixture combining 60 forward primers for TCR Vbeta segments and 13 reverse primers for TCR Jbeta segments was used. Amplification of the CDR3 region of rearranged TCR beta genes was performed with a multiplex PCR assay on genomic DNA. The amplified TCR beta libraries were sequenced on the Illumina HiSeq System as 87-base-pair reads. Concerning the study's data processing: A later analysis counted tens of millions of unique TCR beta chains across the 550 to 700 repertoires, and some 11 million of these chains were shared by at least two donors. Raw reads were error-corrected and collapsed into unique sequences with a nearest-neighbor algorithm that merged closely related sequences to remove PCR and sequencing errors. V, D and J gene segments were assigned by aligning CDR3 sequences to IMGT reference sequences. For a sequence to be retained, a match of at least six nucleotides to both a V gene segment and a J gene segment was required. Rearrangements were classified as productive when the CDR3 lacked stop codons and remained in frame with V and J, and all other rearrangements were classified as non-productive. Following IMGT convention, CDR3 was defined as the stretch from the second conserved V-encoded cysteine to the conserved J-encoded phenylalanine. The earlier analysis of 500 to 650 of the donors excluded any sequence lacking an unambiguous match to a single V gene segment. In an earlier analysis of approximately 610 of the donors, V segments were called functional above 56.7% productive rearrangements and were called segregating when the between-donor standard deviation exceeded 5%. A statistical classification framework was developed to diagnose cytomegalovirus status using the catalog of TCR beta chain sequences. In a later analysis, V and J genes were assigned by comparing TCR nucleotide sequences against IMGT/GENE-DB human TR gene sequences. Using the TCRdist pipeline, a later analysis assigned CDR3 sequences along with most-parsimonious VDJ recombination scenarios. In a later analysis, each TCR beta chain was defined by its CDR3 amino acid sequence together with its V-gene family, and reads without a unique V-gene family were excluded. As a way to deal with suspected cross-contamination and a sequencing artifact, a later analysis dropped roughly 600 nucleotide sequences that were highly shared and had low generation probability. A later analysis calculated a clonal expansion index for each public chain from normalized within-repertoire ranks of inferred template counts. Generation probabilities in a later analysis came from a VDJ recombination model fitted to out-of-frame rearrangements, and those results were checked against IGoR. In a later analysis, hypergeometric tests were used to score TCR-TCR, TCR-HLA and TCR-CMV co-occurrence, with a repertoire-size bias correction applied to TCR pairs. To estimate false discovery rates, a later analysis permuted the HLA or CMV assignments 20 times. A later analysis grouped co-occurring TCRs with DBSCAN, adding TCRdist sequence similarity when clustering within HLA-allele-positive subsets. Repertoires with fewer than 30,000 or more than 120,000 public chains were left out of co-occurrence clustering, as were five repertoires with anomalous nucleotide sharing. The immuneACCESS repertoire file appears here via TCRdb, limited to in-frame rearrangements. These files lack a portion of the clones; in checked studies, under half of the deficit traces to unresolved V genes, and the cause of the others is not known. V, J and clone size are taken as reported in that table, and D and trimming were inferred from the DNA itself. In this sample's table one finds around 37,000 clones. 5.9% of the sample belongs to the ten largest clones.

What the study reported, not specific to this receptor: Approximately 18 rarely observed V segments, including chromosome 9 orphons, were excluded from the earlier analysis of some 590 of the donors because counts were too low. While some public TCRs were present in many individuals, most TCR sequences turned up only very rarely across donors. A few of the identified cytomegalovirus-associated TCR beta chains were confirmed in vitro to be specific for cytomegalovirus antigens. Because the 87-base-pair reads could not distinguish some IMGT-functional V segments, including TRBV6-2 and TRBV6-3, those segments were excluded. A further reported finding was that TCR beta sequences accurately predicted the HLA-A and HLA-B alleles for most subjects in the first cohort. In a later genetic analysis, fewer N-insertions in productive TCRs were reported among donors in an Asian-associated ancestry cluster than the 666-donor mean. The classifier was reported to diagnose cytomegalovirus status with high specificity and sensitivity in both the original and validation cohorts. The cohort was sequenced for TCR beta chains only, and without alpha or paired-chain data the features that could be detected were limited. A cluster of highly shared sequence variants was judged likely to represent a technical artifact of the sequencing pipeline. Correlated functional status among segregating V segments might reflect linkage disequilibrium, but an unknown experimental factor could not be ruled out. An association between a missense DCLRE1C variant and V-gene and J-gene trimming of TCR beta chains was found in a later genetic analysis and replicated in an independent cohort. Because some donors lacked HLA typing at each locus, the association tests relied only on the typed subset. In an earlier analysis of 450 to 750 of the donors, most TCR beta V segments appeared in productive rearrangements about 87% or about 30% of the time, broadly matching IMGT annotations. In a later analysis, several top co-occurrence clusters were reported to appear linked to parvovirus B19, influenza, CMV and Epstein-Barr virus. A later analysis found that TCR association rates varied across HLA loci, with DRB1 alleles showing the most associated TCRs and HLA-C alleles the fewest. Specific HLA alleles were associated with around 18,000 TCR beta sequences at a false discovery rate of 0.05 in a later analysis. The study gave a list of over 150 TCR beta chains associated with cytomegalovirus. In a later analysis, HLA-associated TCR beta chains were found to be more clonally expanded and to have lower generation probabilities than equally common non-associated chains. The presence/absence analyses assumed that sequencing depth was roughly uniform across donors, and that assumption may not be true. The authors suggested that the approach could potentially be generalized to other disease states and immunological phenotypes. The only immune exposure information available for the cohort was CMV serostatus. According to a later analysis, most CMV-associated TCR beta chains appeared to be HLA-restricted, and the HLA associations seemed to be driven largely by CMV exposure. When HLA alleles, especially DR and DQ, strongly co-occurred, attributing TCR associations to individual alleles was difficult.

The chain employs TRBV2 and TRBJ1-6; tentative D gene TRBD1, with 5 bases matching. This sequence originates from a human donor in good health. The sequenced sample was PBMCs. The CDR3 reads CASSLTEYNSPLHF. The bases are TGTGCCAGCAGCCTGACAGAGTATAATTCACCCCTCCACTTT.